Presented here are 29 T cell receptor beta chains from one specimen sequenced in a study of shared clonotypes between healthy human individuals. Clones were read by immunoSEQ multiplex PCR, and TCRdb kept only the in-frame ones, dropping some. The sample lists 1,100,000 or so clones, about 84% occurring once. The sample taken for sequencing was memory CD4+ T cells from PBMCs. The subset is: CD45RA-negative fraction. These receptors all come from a man aged 18-30 years in good health. Some clones in this sample may be carry-over from other donors' samples.

V gene TRBV29-1 combines with J gene TRBJ1-3; no clear D. Germline lookup yields CDR1 SQVTM and CDR2 ANQGSEA. CDR3 size: 13 residues. With 7 bases removed from V and 0 bases from J, the gap between germline ends came to 10 bases. The CDR3 region has the DNA TGCAGCGCAACAACGAGCTCTGGAAACACCATATATTTT. Residues: CSATTSSGNTIYF.

The rearrangement uses TRBV27 and TRBJ1-1, with D possibly being TRBD1 (5 bases). Germline V gene data show CDR1 as MNHEY and CDR2 as SMNVEV (reference sequence). V was cut by 4 bases and J by 5 bases, with 17 bases left in between. CDR3 size: 15 residues. The CDR3 sequence is CASSSWGLGGTEAFF. For the CDR3, the DNA is TGTGCCAGCAGTTCCTGGGGACTCGGAGGGACTGAAGCTTTCTTT.

The chain joins TRBV18 to TRBJ1-2; possibly TRBD1 for D (6 bases). The CDR3 contains 15 residues. The germline V gene has CDR1 KGHSH and CDR2 LQKENI. V was shortened by 5 bases and J by 2 bases, with 15 bases between the two germline ends. The CDR3 DNA reads TGTGCCAGCTCAGCCTTTACAGGGAACAACTATGGCTACACCTTC. It is translated as CASSAFTGNNYGYTF.

This clone showed up just a few times. V is TRBV11-2 and J is TRBJ2-7, with D possibly called TRBD1 or TRBD2 (5 bases each). The CDR3 covers 17 residues. The germline gives CDR1 SGHAT, CDR2 FQNNGV. V was shortened by 0 bases and J by 1 base, with 16 bases between the two germline ends. The CDR3 coding sequence is TGTGCCAGCAGCTTAGAAGCGGCAGGGATCCGATCCTACGAGCAGTACTTC. As protein: CASSLEAAGIRSYEQYF.

The sample holds a few counts of this clone. The sample holds other DNA sequences that translate to the same CDR3. The CDR3 bases are TGTGCCAGTAGTGGACGGGGGAACACTGAAGCTTTCTTT. This encodes CASSGRGNTEAFF. The chain links TRBV19 to TRBJ1-1; D gene uncertain. Trimming took 5 bases from V and 1 from J, leaving 8 bases between them. This CDR3 is built from 13 residues. Germline lookup yields CDR1 LNHDA and CDR2 SQIVND (reference sequence).

This clone was counted a single time. Here the CDR3 DNA reads TGTGCCAGCAGCCCCAACAATGCGCTGGTTAATGAAAAACTGTTTTTT. Protein sequence: CASSPNNALVNEKLFF. This rearrangement joins TRBV11-2 to TRBJ1-4; D uncertain. This CDR3 is built from 16 residues. Per the germline V gene, CDR1 is SGHAT and CDR2 is FQNNGV. With 5 bases removed from V and 4 bases from J, the gap between germline ends came to 17 bases.

This sequence joins TRBV7-3 and TRBJ1-5; D unclear. V was cut by 2 bases and J by 5 bases, with 13 bases left in between. The CDR3 extends over 15 amino acids. CDR1 is SGHTA, CDR2 FQGTGA, per germline. The CDR3 nucleotides are TGTGCCAGCAGCTTATTTTTCTCGCCGGATCAGCCCCAGCATTTT. Protein sequence: CASSLFFSPDQPQHF.

The J gene is TRBJ1-5, the V gene TRBV9; D perhaps matches TRBD1 (6 bases). The V gene's germline CDR1 is SGDLS and CDR2 YYNGEE. CDR3 size: 18 residues. DNA of the CDR3: TGTGCGATGCCAGCTACCACCAGAAACATGGACAGAAATCAGCCCCAGCATTTT. Its protein is CAMPATTRNMDRNQPQHF.

The rearrangement joins TRBV5-4 to TRBJ2-5; D possibly corresponds to TRBD1 (5 bases). The V end was cut by 4 bases, the J end by 5 bases, with 15 bases between. CDR1 is SGHNT, CDR2 YYREEE, per germline (reference sequence). The length of the CDR3 is 14 residues. The CDR3 coding sequence is TGTGCCAGCAGCCTCCAGGGTACCCGGGAGACCCAGTACTTC. This codes for CASSLQGTRETQYF.

The chain links TRBV28 to TRBJ2-1; 15 bases align to TRBD2. The trim removed 6 bases at V and 7 bases at J, leaving 16 bases unmatched. The V gene's germline CDR1 is MDHEN and CDR2 SYDVKM. The CDR3 is 19 residues long. CDR3: CASSPGLAGGQVMRNEQFF. CDR3 coding DNA: TGTGCCAGCAGCCCCGGACTAGCGGGAGGGCAGGTGATGAGGAATGAGCAGTTCTTC.

J is TRBJ1-1 and V is TRBV6-1; D is possibly TRBD1 (5 bases). The CDR3 runs 11 residues. The germline V and J ends were trimmed by 1 base and 12 bases, with 9 bases remaining between them. Germline CDR1 is MNHNS and CDR2 is SASEGT. Here the CDR3 reads CASSEDRIPFF. In DNA, the CDR3 is TGTGCCAGCAGTGAAGACAGGATTCCTTTCTTT.

This chain joins TRBV9 and TRBJ2-1; 7 bases are shared with TRBD2. Germline CDR1 SGDLS, CDR2 YYNGEE. V lost 0 bases and J lost 4; bases outside the gene matches: 4. This CDR3 spans 15 amino acids. The CDR3 DNA reads TGTGCCAGCAGCGTAGGGGTGGGAGGGTACAATGAGCAGTTCTTC. Protein: CASSVGVGGYNEQFF. The whole variable domain, filled in from reference TRBV9 and TRBJ2-1, reads DSGVTQTPKHLITATGQRVTLRCSPRSGDLSVYWYQQSLDQGLQFLIQYYNGEERAKGNILERFSAQQFPDLHSELNLSSLELGDSALYFCASSVGVGGYNEQFFGPGTRLTVL.

The sample holds one count of this clone. The identical CDR3 is also encoded by other nucleotide sequences in the sample. CDR3 region: CASSLGQGAGNEQFF. The CDR3 DNA is TGTGCCAGCAGCTTAGGACAGGGTGCGGGCAATGAGCAGTTCTTC. The chain couples TRBV11-3 to TRBJ2-1; 7 nucleotides line up with TRBD1. This CDR3 has 15 amino acids. Germline loops: CDR1 SGHNT, CDR2 YENEEA. V lost 1 base to trimming and J lost 6 bases; unmatched junction nucleotides: 6.

This clone was recorded once. This chain links TRBV18 with TRBJ2-5; 11 positions match TRBD1. V lost 4 bases and J lost 4; bases outside the gene matches: 2. The germline CDR1 and CDR2 sequences are KGHSH and LQKENI. This CDR3 contains 14 residues. CDR3 region: CASSQGQGAETQYF. CDR3 DNA: TGTGCCAGCTCACAAGGACAGGGGGCAGAGACCCAGTACTTC.

The rearrangement joins TRBV5-8 to TRBJ2-1; 11 bases map to TRBD2. CDR3 length equals 16 residues. The V gene end was trimmed by 2 bases and the J gene end by 0 bases; junction bases not matched to a gene: 1. CDR1 is SGHTS and CDR2 is YDEGEE in the germline V gene. The CDR3 sequence: CASSFTSGSSYNEQFF. In nucleotides, the CDR3 is TGTGCCAGCAGCTTTACTAGCGGGAGCTCCTACAATGAGCAGTTCTTC.

This rearrangement joins TRBV18 to TRBJ2-7; TRBD1 matches at 8 bases. CDR1 is KGHSH and CDR2 is LQKENI in the germline V gene. The CDR3 spans 16 residues. J was trimmed by 4 bases and V by 3 bases; bases with no gene match: 11. CDR3 sequence: CASSPTLGQGMYEQYF. CDR3 nucleotides: TGTGCCAGCTCACCCACCCTAGGACAGGGAATGTACGAGCAGTACTTC.

The chain recombines TRBV28 with TRBJ2-7, with no clear D. Germline V gene data show CDR1 as MDHEN and CDR2 as SYDVKM. V was shortened by 5 bases and J by 2 bases, with 19 bases between the two germline ends. This CDR3 is 16 amino acids long. CDR3 DNA: TGTGCCAGCAGTGGGGTTATGGGATTCTCTCCCTACGAGCAGTACTTC. Translation: CASSGVMGFSPYEQYF.

A few counts support this clone. V gene TRBV2 combines with J gene TRBJ1-1; D unresolved. CDR1 is SNHLY and CDR2 is FYNNEI in the germline V gene. The CDR3 covers 13 residues. V was shortened by 2 bases and J by 5 bases, with 9 bases between the two germline ends. The CDR3 sequence is CASSEFRGTEAFF. CDR3 bases: TGTGCCAGCAGTGAATTCCGGGGTACTGAAGCTTTCTTT.

V gene TRBV4-1 combines with J gene TRBJ2-5, with a possible D match to TRBD2 (5 bases). V dropped 7 bases and J dropped 5 bases, with 17 bases sitting between them. CDR3 size: 14 residues. Germline CDR1 is MGHRA and CDR2 is YSYEKL. The CDR3 here is CASKGSFRDETQYF. The CDR3 DNA is TGCGCCAGCAAGGGTTCTTTTCGGGATGAGACCCAGTACTTC.

The chain carries TRBV6-1 and TRBJ2-7; TRBD1 is a possible D gene (7 bases). The CDR3 is 14 residues long. Germline V gene data show CDR1 as MNHNS and CDR2 as SASEGT. With 6 bases removed from V and 1 base from J, the gap between germline ends came to 13 bases. CDR3 loop: CASRRDSDSYEQYF. The CDR3 region has the DNA TGTGCCAGCAGGCGGGACAGTGATTCCTACGAGCAGTACTTC.

The chain employs TRBV7-2 and TRBJ1-2; the D gene is possibly TRBD1 (5 bases). The CDR3 has 12 residues. Per germline, CDR1 SGHTA and CDR2 FQGNSA. V lost 5 bases to trimming and J lost 4 bases, with 8 bases between them. CDR3 bases: TGTGCCAGCAGCACGGGGGTCTATGGCTACACCTTC. The encoded protein is CASSTGVYGYTF.

This chain joins TRBV28 and TRBJ2-2; TRBD1 agrees at 10 bases. Germline CDR1 MDHEN, CDR2 SYDVKM. This CDR3 region has 14 residues. V shed 6 bases, J shed 10 bases, and the junction held 8 bases outside the gene matches. CDR3 in DNA: TGTGCCAGCAGCTCGGGACAGGGGAGAATGGAGCTGTTTTTT. It translates to CASSSGQGRMELFF.

The chain uses TRBV27 and TRBJ1-2, with TRBD1 matching 7 bases. J gave up 2 bases and V 4 bases, and 4 bases lay outside the gene matches. The CDR3 covers 14 residues. Looked up from germline, CDR1 is MNHEY and CDR2 is SMNVEV (reference sequence). CDR3 nucleotide sequence: TGTGCCAGCAGTTATAACAGGGGAAACTATGGCTACACCTTC. It specifies CASSYNRGNYGYTF.

V gene TRBV2 combines with J gene TRBJ2-3; 11 bases map to TRBD2. CDR1 is SNHLY and CDR2 is FYNNEI in the germline V gene. V was clipped by 4 bases and J by 0 bases; unmatched bases: 3. This CDR3 contains 16 residues. This chain's CDR3 is CASSASGRLSTDTQYF. The CDR3 DNA is TGTGCCAGCAGTGCTAGCGGGAGGCTTAGCACAGATACGCAGTATTTT.

The chain has TRBV9 and TRBJ2-7; no firm D call. The CDR3 extends over 13 amino acids. Deletions cut 0 bases from V and 5 bases from J, with 9 bases between. The V gene's germline CDR1 is SGDLS and CDR2 YYNGEE. Written as DNA, the CDR3 is TGTGCCAGCAGCGTAGGCCTAAGGAACGAGCAGTACTTC. Its translation is CASSVGLRNEQYF. Filled out from reference TRBV9 and TRBJ2-7, the complete variable domain reads DSGVTQTPKHLITATGQRVTLRCSPRSGDLSVYWYQQSLDQGLQFLIQYYNGEERAKGNILERFSAQQFPDLHSELNLSSLELGDSALYFCASSVGLRNEQYFGPGTRLTVT.

V gene TRBV7-3 combines with J gene TRBJ1-2; D is possibly TRBD1 (6 bases). Per germline, CDR1 SGHTA and CDR2 FQGTGA. Trimming removed 0 bases from V and 5 bases from J, with 13 bases in between. The length of the CDR3 is 15 residues. The CDR3 DNA reads as TGTGCCAGCAGCTTAACGGGGTCTCAGGGGTATGGCTACACCTTC. Translating it yields CASSLTGSQGYGYTF.

This chain uses TRBV5-1 with TRBJ1-1; 8 bases fit TRBD1. The V gene end was trimmed by 4 bases and the J gene end by 0 bases; junction bases not matched to a gene: 8. The CDR3 totals 16 residues. In germline, CDR1 is SGHRS, CDR2 YFSETQ. The DNA for the CDR3 is TGCGCCAGCAGCCCTTTAGGGACAGGAATGAACACTGAAGCTTTCTTT. This gives the protein CASSPLGTGMNTEAFF. Using reference TRBV5-1 and TRBJ1-1 for the parts outside the CDR3, the full variable domain is KAGVTQTPRYLIKTRGQQVTLSCSPISGHRSVSWYQQTPGQGLQFLFEYFSETQRNKGNFPGRFSGRQFSNSRSEMNVSTLELGDSALYLCASSPLGTGMNTEAFFGQGTRLTVV.

This clone has only a few counts. The chain employs TRBV29-1 and TRBJ1-1, with TRBD1 matching 7 bases. This CDR3 has 12 residues. With V trimmed by 7 bases and J by 1 base, 3 bases remained unmatched. Germline-derived CDR1 and CDR2 are SQVTM and ANQGSEA. The DNA of the CDR3 is TGCAGCGCCCACAGGGGGAACACTGAAGCTTTCTTT. This encodes CSAHRGNTEAFF.

This clone was seen ten or more times. The chain carries TRBV28 and TRBJ1-1; 8 nucleotides match TRBD1. Trimming at V came to 4 bases and at J to 11 bases, leaving 6 bases not matched to a gene. CDR3 size: 12 residues. Germline-derived CDR1 and CDR2 are MDHEN and SYDVKM. The CDR3 protein is CASSSHGTGAFF. The CDR3 DNA reads as TGTGCCAGCAGTTCCCACGGGACAGGTGCTTTCTTT.